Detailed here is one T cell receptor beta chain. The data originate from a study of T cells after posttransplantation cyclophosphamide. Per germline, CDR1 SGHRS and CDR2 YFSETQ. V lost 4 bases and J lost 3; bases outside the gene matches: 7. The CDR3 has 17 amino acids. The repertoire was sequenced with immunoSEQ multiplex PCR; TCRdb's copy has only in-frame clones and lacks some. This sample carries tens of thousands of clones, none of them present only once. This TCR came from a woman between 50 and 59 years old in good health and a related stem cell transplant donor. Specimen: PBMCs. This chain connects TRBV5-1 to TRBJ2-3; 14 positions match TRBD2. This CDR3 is CASSAGTSGSGTDTQYF. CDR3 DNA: TGCGCCAGCAGCGCCGGGACTAGCGGGAGTGGGACAGATACGCAGTATTTT.